This T cell receptor (beta chain) was captured in a study of blood T cell repertoires in COVID-19. The wider study: T cells, B-cell-depleted T cells, or PBMCs provided the cDNA or gDNA that served as material.

This CDR3 region has 15 residues. The V gene's germline CDR1 is MNHEY and CDR2 SMNVEV (reference sequence). V was shortened by 5 bases and J by 5 bases, with 18 bases between the two germline ends. In the authors' workflow: The assay estimated nucleated cells by amplifying reference gene primers. Profiling relied on immunoSEQ multiplex PCR, and the TCRdb table lists in-frame clones only, not all of them. V and J calls and clone size follow that table, whereas D and trimming were derived from the DNA. The sample has under 250,000 clones, around four fifths seen once; the top ten hold approximately 2.5%.

The V and J genes are TRBV27 and TRBJ1-1; D is uncertain. Sequenced: peripheral blood. The sequence came from a woman aged 70-85 years with active or convalescent COVID-19. The CDR3 DNA reads as TGTGCCAGCAGTCCTCCCCCCACCGGGAGGACTGAAGCTTTCTTT. Its translation is CASSPPPTGRTEAFF.